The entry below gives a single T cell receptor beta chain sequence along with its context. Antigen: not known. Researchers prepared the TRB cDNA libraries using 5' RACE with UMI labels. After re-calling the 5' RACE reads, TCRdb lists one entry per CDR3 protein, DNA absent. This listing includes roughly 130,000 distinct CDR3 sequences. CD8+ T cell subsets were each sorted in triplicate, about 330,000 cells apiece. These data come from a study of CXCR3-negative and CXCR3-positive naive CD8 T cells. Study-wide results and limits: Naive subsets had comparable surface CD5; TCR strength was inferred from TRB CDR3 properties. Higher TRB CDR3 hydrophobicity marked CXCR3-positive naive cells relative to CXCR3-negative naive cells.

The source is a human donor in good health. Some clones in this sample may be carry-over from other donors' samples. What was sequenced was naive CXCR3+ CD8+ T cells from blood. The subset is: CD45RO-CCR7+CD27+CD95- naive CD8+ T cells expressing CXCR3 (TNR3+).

This CDR3 reads CSVVSSGANVLTF. The chain combines TRBV29-1 with TRBJ2-6. CDR1 is SQVTM and CDR2 is ANQGSEA in the germline V gene. This CDR3 contains 13 residues.